These 5 T cell receptor beta chains were all obtained from the same sample, sequenced in a study of cytomegalovirus exposure and HLA in healthy donors. Method: immunoSEQ multiplex PCR; TCRdb's copy keeps in-frame clones and lacks some. The table has around 170,000 clones, around 84% seen once. Specimen: PBMCs. The receptors stem from a man in his late teens or twenties in good health and CMV-seropositive.

The chain combines TRBV5-1 with TRBJ2-1; 9 bases are shared with TRBD2. The J segment lost 6 bases and the V segment lost 0 bases, leaving 4 bases of the junction unmatched. Germline CDR1 reads SGHRS; CDR2 reads YFSETQ. The CDR3 extends over 15 amino acids. The CDR3 DNA is TGCGCCAGCAGCTTGGACGTAGCGGGAGCCAATGAGCAGTTCTTC. The encoded protein is CASSLDVAGANEQFF. Full variable domain (rest looked up from reference TRBV5-1 and TRBJ2-1): KAGVTQTPRYLIKTRGQQVTLSCSPISGHRSVSWYQQTPGQGLQFLFEYFSETQRNKGNFPGRFSGRQFSNSRSEMNVSTLELGDSALYLCASSLDVAGANEQFFGPGTRLTVL.

This chain uses TRBV2 with TRBJ2-2, with TRBD2 as a possible D gene (6 bases). V lost 7 bases, J lost 5 bases, and 17 bases lay in between. The CDR3 spans 15 residues. Germline CDR1 reads SNHLY; CDR2 reads FYNNEI. The CDR3 DNA reads TGTGCCAGCAATGATAAGGGGCGGGGTACCGGGGAGCTGTTTTTT. This codes for CASNDKGRGTGELFF. Together with reference TRBV2 and TRBJ2-2, the CDR3 gives the full variable domain: EPEVTQTPSHQVTQMGQEVILRCVPISNHLYFYWYRQILGQKVEFLVSFYNNEISEKSEIFDDQFSVERPDGSNFTLKIRSTKLEDSAMYFCASNDKGRGTGELFFGEGSRLTVL.

This chain uses TRBV7-2 with TRBJ2-1; 8 bases are shared with TRBD2. Germline CDR1 SGHTA, CDR2 FQGNSA. Losses at the gene ends were 3 bases for V and 2 bases for J; bases not matched to a gene: 3. The CDR3 is 15 amino acids. Written as DNA, the CDR3 is TGTGCCAGCAGCTTCGGGGGGGTCCCCTACAATGAGCAGTTCTTC. Translating it yields CASSFGGVPYNEQFF.

The chain carries TRBV6-5 and TRBJ2-3, with TRBD2 matching 7 bases. With V trimmed by 4 bases and J by 4 bases, 11 bases remained unmatched. Per the germline V gene, CDR1 is MNHEY and CDR2 is SVGAGI. The CDR3 totals 16 residues. This CDR3 reads CASSFGLAGGADTQYF. CDR3 bases: TGTGCCAGCAGTTTTGGATTAGCGGGTGGCGCAGATACGCAGTATTTT.

The chain employs TRBV10-3 and TRBJ1-1, with 8 positions matching TRBD1. The CDR3 consists of 14 residues. V lost 6 bases, J lost 1 base, and 4 bases stayed unmatched. The germline V gene encodes CDR1 ENHRY and CDR2 SYGVKD. The CDR3 here is CAIRNTGGNTEAFF. The CDR3 coding sequence is TGTGCCATCAGAAACACAGGGGGGAACACTGAAGCTTTCTTT.